This T cell receptor beta chain was documented in a study of T cells in Graves' hyperthyroidism and ophthalmopathy. Findings and limits, study-wide: Ophthalmopathy onset followed model prediction by a median approximately 6.2 months.

The table lists this clonotype with a few counts. Its specificity is unknown. TCR beta CDR3 sequences were amplified from RNA transcripts. HTBI primers were the set used in a first-round RT-PCR of the TCR CDR3. TCRdb reanalysed the multiplex PCR reads using MiXCR and keeps one entry per CDR3 protein. In the table there are approximately 400,000 distinct CDR3 sequences, less than 20% of which are singletons. Germline values: CDR1 MDHEN, CDR2 SYDVKM. Trimming pared 3 bases from V and 1 base from J, leaving 22 bases between. This CDR3 region has 19 residues. The chain links TRBV28 to TRBJ2-4; maybe TRBD2 (6 bases). Material: blood. The clonotype was recovered from a man aged 18 to 29 with Graves' ophthalmopathy. CDR3 amino acids: CASSFARGLTFSAKNIQYF. Written as DNA, the CDR3 is TGTGCCAGCAGTTTCGCACGAGGACTAACCTTTTCGGCCAAAAACATTCAGTACTTC.